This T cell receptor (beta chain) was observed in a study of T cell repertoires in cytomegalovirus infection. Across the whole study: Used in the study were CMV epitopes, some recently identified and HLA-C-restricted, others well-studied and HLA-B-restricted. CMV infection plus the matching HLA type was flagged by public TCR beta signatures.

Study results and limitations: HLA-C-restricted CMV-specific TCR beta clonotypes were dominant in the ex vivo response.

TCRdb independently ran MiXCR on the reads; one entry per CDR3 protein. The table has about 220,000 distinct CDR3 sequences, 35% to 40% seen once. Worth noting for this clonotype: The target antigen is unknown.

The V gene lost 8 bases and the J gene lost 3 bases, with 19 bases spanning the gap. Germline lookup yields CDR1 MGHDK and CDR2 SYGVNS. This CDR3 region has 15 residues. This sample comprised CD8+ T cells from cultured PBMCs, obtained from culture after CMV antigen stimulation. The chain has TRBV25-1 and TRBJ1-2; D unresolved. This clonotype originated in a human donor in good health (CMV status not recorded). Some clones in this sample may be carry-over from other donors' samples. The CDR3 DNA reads TGTGCCAGCTTCGGAGGCTCCCTAGAGGACTATGGCTACACCTTC. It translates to CASFGGSLEDYGYTF.